Listed below are T cell receptor beta chains from one sample, sequenced in a study of blood T cell repertoires in COVID-19. This table comes from immunoSEQ multiplex PCR, and its TCRdb copy is limited to in-frame clones, with some not included. The sample yields about 200,000 clones, about 80% seen once. Sequencing input: PBMCs or T cells enriched from blood (not recorded which). The receptors were sampled from a man aged 40-49 years who had recovered from COVID-19. Both conserved end residues are part of each CDR3. Each record gives: V gene, clone size, D gene, J gene, CDR3 protein, CDR3 DNA. The D gene is left open where the match is weak. Rows give clone size only sometimes, using once, few, many, or a class for an expanded clone.

v_call: TRBV19; clone_size: .; d_call: TRBD2; j_call: TRBJ2-7; cdr3_aa: CASSSQAGGIYEQYF; cdr3_nt: TGTGCCAGTAGTTCTCAAGCGGGGGGGATATACGAGCAGTACTTC
v_call: TRBV19; clone_size: .; d_call: .; j_call: TRBJ1-6; cdr3_aa: CASSILVVNSPLHF; cdr3_nt: TGTGCCAGTAGTATACTTGTCGTTAATTCACCCCTCCACTTT
v_call: TRBV5-1; clone_size: .; d_call: .; j_call: TRBJ1-6; cdr3_aa: CASSLERLGTVSPLHF; cdr3_nt: TGCGCCAGCAGCTTGGAGAGGCTGGGTACGGTATCACCCCTCCACTTT
v_call: TRBV9; clone_size: .; d_call: TRBD1; j_call: TRBJ2-5; cdr3_aa: CASSTQGAKLETQYF; cdr3_nt: TGTGCCAGCAGCACCCAGGGGGCTAAGTTGGAGACCCAGTACTTC
v_call: TRBV28; clone_size: .; d_call: .; j_call: TRBJ1-5; cdr3_aa: CASSLVSNQPQHF; cdr3_nt: TGTGCCAGCAGTTTAGTTTCTAATCAGCCCCAGCATTTT
v_call: TRBV6-2/TRBV6-3; clone_size: .; d_call: .; j_call: TRBJ2-5; cdr3_aa: CASSPLGAATPETQYF; cdr3_nt: TGTGCCAGCAGCCCATTGGGGGCAGCGACTCCAGAGACCCAGTACTTC
v_call: TRBV2; clone_size: .; d_call: TRBD2; j_call: TRBJ2-2; cdr3_aa: CASRREGGTGELFF; cdr3_nt: TGTGCCAGCAGGCGGGAGGGCGGCACCGGGGAGCTGTTTTTT
v_call: TRBV11-3; clone_size: .; d_call: .; j_call: TRBJ1-1; cdr3_aa: CASSQAGSYTEAFF; cdr3_nt: TGTGCCAGCAGCCAAGCAGGGTCATACACTGAAGCTTTCTTT
v_call: TRBV28; clone_size: .; d_call: TRBD2; j_call: TRBJ2-1; cdr3_aa: CASSSVPAGVNEQFF; cdr3_nt: TGTGCCAGCAGTTCAGTTCCAGCGGGAGTTAATGAGCAGTTCTTC
v_call: TRBV7-2; clone_size: .; d_call: .; j_call: TRBJ2-7; cdr3_aa: CASSPRSYEQYF; cdr3_nt: TGTGCCAGCAGCCCGCGATCCTACGAGCAGTACTTC
v_call: TRBV5-1; clone_size: .; d_call: .; j_call: TRBJ1-6; cdr3_aa: CASSLGDWSPLHF; cdr3_nt: TGCGCCAGCAGCTTAGGAGATTGGTCACCCCTCCACTTT
v_call: TRBV4-2; clone_size: .; d_call: TRBD2; j_call: TRBJ2-1; cdr3_aa: CASSQRLWTSDYNEQFF; cdr3_nt: TGTGCCAGCAGCCAGAGATTATGGACTAGCGATTACAATGAGCAGTTCTTC
v_call: TRBV5-5; clone_size: .; d_call: .; j_call: TRBJ1-2; cdr3_aa: CASNQQQGYLDGYTF; cdr3_nt: TGTGCCAGCAATCAGCAACAGGGATACCTGGATGGCTACACCTTC
v_call: TRBV5-1; clone_size: .; d_call: .; j_call: TRBJ2-5; cdr3_aa: CASSFVTGLGETQYF; cdr3_nt: TGCGCCAGCAGCTTCGTCACAGGGTTAGGGGAGACCCAGTACTTC
v_call: TRBV5-1; clone_size: .; d_call: TRBD2; j_call: TRBJ2-3; cdr3_aa: CASSFPSGSTDTQYF; cdr3_nt: TGCGCCAGCAGCTTCCCTAGCGGGAGCACAGATACGCAGTATTTT
v_call: TRBV11-2; clone_size: .; d_call: TRBD1; j_call: TRBJ1-1; cdr3_aa: CASSLATGANTEAFF; cdr3_nt: TGTGCCAGCAGCTTAGCGACAGGGGCGAACACTGAAGCTTTCTTT
v_call: TRBV5-5; clone_size: .; d_call: TRBD1; j_call: TRBJ2-5; cdr3_aa: CASSPAGGTGGETQYF; cdr3_nt: TGTGCCAGCAGCCCCGCGGGGGGGACAGGGGGAGAGACCCAGTACTTC
v_call: TRBV19; clone_size: .; d_call: TRBD1; j_call: TRBJ2-1; cdr3_aa: CASSIQGAGNEQFF; cdr3_nt: TGTGCCAGTAGTATACAGGGGGCGGGGAATGAGCAGTTCTTC
v_call: TRBV28; clone_size: few; d_call: TRBD1; j_call: TRBJ1-2; cdr3_aa: CASLQGGTGPGGYGYTF; cdr3_nt: TGTGCCAGCCTCCAGGGGGGGACAGGGCCCGGAGGCTATGGCTACACCTTC
v_call: TRBV30; clone_size: .; d_call: .; j_call: TRBJ1-4; cdr3_aa: CAWHESEVSEKLFF; cdr3_nt: TGTGCCTGGCACGAATCTGAAGTCAGTGAAAAACTGTTTTTT
v_call: TRBV7-3; clone_size: .; d_call: .; j_call: TRBJ2-3; cdr3_aa: CASSFSGSRTDTQYF; cdr3_nt: TGTGCCAGCAGCTTTAGCGGTTCCCGCACAGATACGCAGTATTTT
v_call: TRBV28; clone_size: once; d_call: TRBD2; j_call: TRBJ2-7; cdr3_aa: CASSTPGLGTTEQYF; cdr3_nt: TGTGCCAGCAGTACCCCGGGACTAGGAACGACCGAGCAGTACTTC
v_call: TRBV12-3/TRBV12-4; clone_size: .; d_call: .; j_call: TRBJ2-3; cdr3_aa: CASSFIADTQYF; cdr3_nt: TGTGCCAGCAGTTTTATTGCAGATACGCAGTATTTT
v_call: TRBV12-5; clone_size: few; d_call: .; j_call: TRBJ1-1; cdr3_aa: CASVGFADGGAFF; cdr3_nt: TGTGCTAGTGTTGGGTTCGCGGACGGAGGGGCTTTCTTT
v_call: TRBV7-2; clone_size: .; d_call: TRBD1; j_call: TRBJ2-7; cdr3_aa: CASSARQGTPEQYF; cdr3_nt: TGTGCCAGCAGCGCCCGACAGGGAACTCCTGAGCAGTACTTC
v_call: TRBV5-6; clone_size: few; d_call: TRBD1; j_call: TRBJ1-1; cdr3_aa: CASSTRTGTEAFF; cdr3_nt: TGTGCCAGCAGCACCCGGACAGGGACTGAAGCTTTCTTT
v_call: TRBV20-1; clone_size: few; d_call: .; j_call: TRBJ2-1; cdr3_aa: CSAYRNEQFF; cdr3_nt: TGCAGTGCCTACCGCAATGAGCAGTTCTTC
v_call: TRBV12-3/TRBV12-4; clone_size: .; d_call: .; j_call: TRBJ2-5; cdr3_aa: CASSLLGGETQYF; cdr3_nt: TGTGCCAGCAGTTTGTTAGGAGGGGAGACCCAGTACTTC
v_call: TRBV6-9; clone_size: once; d_call: TRBD1; j_call: TRBJ1-2; cdr3_aa: CASTYGGGANGYTF; cdr3_nt: TGTGCCAGCACTTATGGAGGGGGCGCCAATGGCTACACCTTC
v_call: TRBV9; clone_size: .; d_call: .; j_call: TRBJ2-7; cdr3_aa: CASSLQAGPYEQYF; cdr3_nt: TGTGCCAGCAGCCTACAGGCAGGGCCCTACGAGCAGTACTTC
v_call: TRBV5-1; clone_size: .; d_call: .; j_call: TRBJ1-2; cdr3_aa: CASTPQGYGYTF; cdr3_nt: TGCGCCAGCACTCCTCAGGGGTATGGCTACACCTTC
v_call: TRBV5-5; clone_size: .; d_call: .; j_call: TRBJ1-2; cdr3_aa: CASSLSSSQNYGYTF; cdr3_nt: TGTGCCAGCAGCTTAAGTTCTAGCCAAAACTATGGCTACACCTTC
v_call: TRBV4-2; clone_size: .; d_call: TRBD2; j_call: TRBJ2-5; cdr3_aa: CASSQVGTSGSRETQYF; cdr3_nt: TGTGCCAGCAGCCAAGTGGGAACAAGCGGGAGTAGGGAGACCCAGTACTTC
v_call: TRBV14; clone_size: .; d_call: .; j_call: TRBJ2-7; cdr3_aa: CASSHQQAGEQYF; cdr3_nt: TGTGCCAGCAGCCATCAACAGGCTGGCGAGCAGTACTTC
v_call: TRBV9; clone_size: .; d_call: .; j_call: TRBJ1-6; cdr3_aa: CASSVDGGSSSPLHF; cdr3_nt: TGTGCCAGCAGCGTAGACGGGGGATCGTCTTCACCCCTCCACTTT